Below, 26 T cell receptor beta chains from the same sample are listed, as sequenced in a study of cytomegalovirus exposure and HLA in healthy donors. Primers included in the PCR were 60 Vbeta and 13 Jbeta primers. Libraries were prepared by immunoSEQ multiplex PCR; TCRdb keeps only in-frame clonotypes and omits some of them. Among around 45,000 clones listed, roughly 51% were seen once. Sequenced material: PBMCs. Receptors originate from a man aged 55 to 70 in good health and CMV-seronegative.

This clone was observed a few times. The conserved closing phenylalanine or tryptophan is absent in this CDR3, likely reflecting a read error. The chain carries TRBV10-1 and TRBJ1-1, with 8 positions matching TRBD1. V gave up 4 bases and J gave up 5 bases; unmatched junction bases: 6. The V gene's germline CDR1 is WNHNN and CDR2 SYGVQD (reference sequence). The CDR3 extends over 14 amino acids. In nucleotides, the CDR3 is TGCGCCAGCAGTGTCGGGACAGGAGGGACTGAAGCTTTCCTT. Amino acids: CASSVGTGGTEAFL.

The rearrangement uses TRBV30 and TRBJ2-7; a possible D gene is TRBD2 (5 bases). CDR1 is GTSNPN, CDR2 SVGIG, per germline (reference sequence). This CDR3 contains 14 residues. The ends were cut back, 2 bases at V and 0 bases at J, with 11 bases in the middle. The CDR3 loop reads CAWSMGASSYEQYF. CDR3 nucleotide sequence: TGTGCCTGGAGTATGGGAGCGAGCTCCTACGAGCAGTACTTC.

This clone was recorded a few times. V is TRBV27 and J is TRBJ1-1, with 7 bases fitting TRBD1. Germline CDR1 and CDR2: MNHEY and SMNVEV (reference sequence). The CDR3 runs to 13 residues. Trimming removed 3 bases from V and 7 bases from J; junction bases left unmatched: 5. CDR3 sequence (DNA): TGTGCCAGCAGTTTGTTAGACAGGGATGAAGCTTTCTTT. It specifies CASSLLDRDEAFF.

V gene TRBV9 combines with J gene TRBJ1-2, with TRBD1 matching over 7 bases. Germline assignment: CDR1 SGDLS and CDR2 YYNGEE. V shed 4 bases and J 2 bases; nucleotides not matched to a gene: 8. The CDR3 sequence is 15 residues long. The CDR3 region has the DNA TGTGCCAGCAGCTCTCAATGGACAGGAAACTATGGCTACACCTTC. It yields the protein CASSSQWTGNYGYTF.

In its sample, this clone ranks as medium-sized. The rearrangement joins TRBV7-8 to TRBJ2-4; 10 bases are a match to TRBD2. The CDR3 is 16 amino acids. V was clipped by 0 bases and J by 1 base; unmatched bases: 0. Germline lookup yields CDR1 SGHVS and CDR2 FQNEAQ. Here the CDR3 reads CASSLASGRAKNIQYF. CDR3 bases: TGTGCCAGCAGCTTAGCTAGCGGGAGGGCCAAAAACATTCAGTACTTC.

This chain links TRBV5-1 with TRBJ2-7, with a possible D match to TRBD1 (6 bases). Trimming shortened V by 4 bases and J by 1 base, and 12 bases separated the two germline ends. The germline V gene has CDR1 SGHRS and CDR2 YFSETQ. The CDR3 extends over 14 amino acids. In nucleotides, the CDR3 is TGCGCCAGCAGCCCTTTGACAGGATCCTACGAGCAGTACTTC. It specifies CASSPLTGSYEQYF.

This clone was counted between two and nine times. The CDR3 sequence is CASSSTSGGLSRYGYTF. The CDR3 DNA reads as TGTGCCAGCAGCTCGACCTCAGGGGGACTCAGTCGCTATGGCTACACCTTC. The chain combines TRBV5-4 with TRBJ1-2, with TRBD1 identical over 7 bases. Unmatched junction bases numbered 15, after V lost 3 bases and J lost 4 bases. This CDR3 contains 17 residues. Germline CDR1 is SGHNT and CDR2 is YYREEE (reference sequence).

The gene calls are TRBV5-6 and TRBJ1-4; D may be TRBD1 (5 bases). Germline CDR1 and CDR2: SGHDT and YYEEEE. V shed 0 bases and J shed 6 bases, with 9 bases lying between them. This CDR3 has 14 residues. The CDR3 reads CASSLGGVDEKLFF. CDR3 nucleotide sequence: TGTGCCAGCAGCTTGGGGGGGGTAGATGAAAAACTGTTTTTT.

The chain's CDR3 is CASSFGTGLTGELFF. The CDR3 DNA follows: TGCGCCAGCAGCTTTGGGACAGGACTCACCGGGGAGCTGTTTTTT. V gene TRBV5-1 combines with J gene TRBJ2-2; 8 nucleotides align to TRBD1. Trimming at V came to 2 bases and at J to 4 bases, leaving 4 bases not matched to a gene. The CDR3 runs to 15 residues. Germline CDR1 reads SGHRS; CDR2 reads YFSETQ.

V and J are TRBV30 and TRBJ1-2, with D possibly TRBD1 on 6 matching bases. CDR1 and CDR2 (germline): GTSNPN, SVGIG (reference sequence). V lost 2 bases, J lost 2 bases, and 9 bases lay in between. The CDR3 spans 13 residues. CDR3 protein: CAWSRDRNYGYTF. As DNA, the CDR3 is TGTGCCTGGAGTCGAGACAGGAACTATGGCTACACCTTC.

The CDR3 loop reads CASSQDSGTGSEKLFF. The CDR3 DNA reads TGCGCCAGCAGCCAGGACTCCGGGACAGGGTCCGAAAAACTGTTTTTT. The rearrangement uses TRBV4-3 and TRBJ1-4; 9 bases line up with TRBD1. This CDR3 spans 16 amino acids. CDR1 and CDR2 (germline): LGHNA, YSLEER. The V gene end was trimmed by 3 bases and the J gene end by 8 bases; junction bases not matched to a gene: 10.

The chain carries TRBV7-8 and TRBJ2-7; a possible D gene is TRBD1 (6 bases). V lost 5 bases and J lost 0, with 8 bases in between. Germline loops: CDR1 SGHVS, CDR2 FQNEAQ. This CDR3 comprises 13 residues. CDR3 in amino acids: CASSMDSSYEQYF. The CDR3 DNA is TGTGCCAGCAGCATGGACAGCTCCTACGAGCAGTACTTC.

This chain connects TRBV2 to TRBJ2-7, with TRBD1 as a possible D gene (6 bases). The CDR3 runs 15 residues. Germline V gene sequence: CDR1 SNHLY, CDR2 FYNNEI. With 3 bases removed from V and 7 bases from J, the gap between germline ends came to 19 bases. DNA for the CDR3: TGTGCCAGCAGTGATGGCCAAACAGGGCTGAGGGAGCAGTACTTC. Translation: CASSDGQTGLREQYF.

The chain recombines TRBV6-1 with TRBJ1-5; 8 bases match TRBD1. V lost 6 bases and J lost 2; bases outside the gene matches: 3. The CDR3 is 14 amino acids. Germline CDR1 reads MNHNS; CDR2 reads SASEGT. The CDR3 sequence: CASSGTGGNQPQHF. The CDR3 DNA reads TGTGCCAGCAGCGGGACAGGCGGCAATCAGCCCCAGCATTTT.

This clone has a handful of counts. The J gene is TRBJ2-5, the V gene TRBV9; 11 bases align to TRBD2. V lost 4 bases and J lost 4; bases outside the gene matches: 9. Germline CDR1 and CDR2: SGDLS and YYNGEE. The CDR3 is 16 residues long. CDR3 sequence (DNA): TGTGCCAGCAGCTCAGGGGGGACTAGCGGCGGAGAGACCCAGTACTTC. Residues: CASSSGGTSGGETQYF. The whole variable domain, filled in from reference TRBV9 and TRBJ2-5, reads DSGVTQTPKHLITATGQRVTLRCSPRSGDLSVYWYQQSLDQGLQFLIQYYNGEERAKGNILERFSAQQFPDLHSELNLSSLELGDSALYFCASSSGGTSGGETQYFGPGTRLLVL.

This chain joins TRBV25-1 and TRBJ1-4; no reliable D call. Germline values: CDR1 MGHDK, CDR2 SYGVNS. The CDR3 covers 15 residues. Between the trimmed V and J ends, which lost 4 bases and 5 bases, there was a span of 14 bases. The CDR3 DNA reads TGTGCCAGCAGTGGCCGACAAGCCGAAAATGAAAAACTGTTTTTT. Translated, it gives CASSGRQAENEKLFF.

The gene calls are TRBV5-1 and TRBJ2-3; 8 nucleotides line up with TRBD2. This CDR3 is 14 amino acids long. Trimming removed 2 bases from V and 4 bases from J; junction bases left unmatched: 3. Germline assignment: CDR1 SGHRS and CDR2 YFSETQ. DNA for the CDR3: TGCGCCAGCAGCTTAGCGGGAGTTGCAGATACGCAGTATTTT. It specifies CASSLAGVADTQYF.

This chain uses TRBV6-4 with TRBJ1-5, with D tentatively TRBD1 (5 bases). The CDR3 is 20 amino acids. V shed 0 bases and J shed 0 bases, with 21 bases lying between them. Germline-derived CDR1 and CDR2 are MRHNA and SNTAGT. This CDR3 is CASSDSPPKGGDYSNQPQHF. For the CDR3, the DNA is TGTGCCAGCAGTGACTCCCCCCCCAAGGGTGGGGACTATAGCAATCAGCCCCAGCATTTT.

This clone turned up a few times. The rearrangement uses TRBV7-9 and TRBJ1-1; D is uncertain. CDR3 length: 14 residues. Between the trimmed V and J ends, which lost 5 bases and 0 bases, there was a span of 10 bases. Germline loops: CDR1 SEHNR, CDR2 FQNEAQ (reference sequence). The CDR3 spells CASSRGSMNTEAFF. In DNA form, the CDR3 reads TGTGCCAGCAGCCGGGGTTCCATGAACACTGAAGCTTTCTTT. The full variable domain, its missing parts supplied by reference TRBV7-9 and TRBJ1-1, is DTGVSQNPRHKITKRGQNVTFRCDPISEHNRLYWYRQTLGQGPEFLTYFQNEAQLEKSRLLSDRFSAERPKGSFSTLEIQRTEQGDSAMYLCASSRGSMNTEAFFGQGTRLTVV.

The chain joins TRBV9 to TRBJ1-5; 7 bases line up with TRBD1. The V segment lost 5 bases and the J segment 2 bases; nucleotides outside the gene matches: 7. The germline CDR1 and CDR2 sequences are SGDLS and YYNGEE. The CDR3 spans 15 residues. The chain's CDR3 is CASSETGSGNQPQHF. Written as DNA, the CDR3 is TGTGCCAGCAGTGAGACAGGGTCCGGCAATCAGCCCCAGCATTTT.

In this sample, this clone is medium-sized. CDR3 DNA sequence: TGTGCCAGTAGACAACAGGGGGCAGATAGCACTGAAGCTTTCTTT. Translated: CASRQQGADSTEAFF. V is TRBV19 and J is TRBJ1-1; 9 positions match TRBD1. Germline assignment: CDR1 LNHDA and CDR2 SQIVND (reference sequence). J gave up 4 bases and V 6 bases, and 9 bases lay outside the gene matches. This CDR3 has 15 residues.

The chain uses TRBV30 and TRBJ1-1, with D possibly TRBD1 on 5 matching bases. Germline V gives CDR1 GTSNPN, CDR2 SVGIG (reference sequence). V dropped 5 bases and J dropped 4 bases, with 17 bases sitting between them. The CDR3 runs to 14 residues. The CDR3 reads CAWAKNRGSTEAFF. The CDR3 bases are TGTGCCTGGGCGAAGAATCGGGGGAGCACTGAAGCTTTCTTT.

The chain carries TRBV1 and TRBJ1-3. TRBV1 represents a pseudogene. This CDR3 is built from 17 residues. CDR3 region: CTSSQAAHGNSGNTIYF. The CDR3, as DNA: TGCACCAGCAGCCAAGCCGCTCACGGGAACTCTGGAAACACCATATATTTT.

V usage is TRBV6-5 and J usage is TRBJ2-7, with 8 bases aligning to TRBD2. Germline loops: CDR1 MNHEY, CDR2 SVGAGI. CDR3 length equals 15 residues. The trim removed 6 bases at V and 2 bases at J, leaving 9 bases unmatched. The CDR3 nucleotides read TGTGCCAGCAGACCCAGCGGGAGTCCGCCCTACGAGCAGTACTTC. The encoded protein is CASRPSGSPPYEQYF.

This clone was picked up a small number of times. The chain's CDR3 is CASSQDRGRGYTF. Here the CDR3 DNA reads TGCGCCAGCAGCCAAGACAGGGGGCGAGGCTACACCTTC. The chain couples TRBV10-1 to TRBJ1-2; 10 bases are shared with TRBD1. This CDR3 is built from 13 residues. From germline, CDR1 is WNHNN and CDR2 SYGVQD (reference sequence). V gave up 6 bases and J gave up 8 bases; unmatched junction bases: 6.

The chain joins TRBV6-5 to TRBJ1-1, with TRBD1 matching 8 bases. The CDR3 is made up of 12 amino acids. After removal of 5 bases from V and 7 bases from J, the junction contained 3 bases not matched to a gene. Germline loops: CDR1 MNHEY, CDR2 SVGAGI. CDR3 residues: CASSGQGFEAFF. DNA of the CDR3: TGTGCCAGCAGTGGACAGGGTTTTGAAGCTTTCTTT.